What follows are 21 T cell receptor beta chains derived from one specimen sequenced in a study of blood T cell repertoires in COVID-19. TCRdb's table, derived via immunoSEQ multiplex PCR, lists solely in-frame clones and lacks some. There are tens of thousands of clones in the sample; roughly 80% occur only once, and around 25% lies in the top ten. The sequencing sample was made of peripheral blood. The receptor set was obtained from a human donor in a cohort sampled during active COVID-19.

This clone has only a few counts. This chain links TRBV5-1 with TRBJ1-2; 10 nucleotides line up with TRBD1. The germline V gene encodes CDR1 SGHRS and CDR2 YFSETQ. J was trimmed by 6 bases and V by 3 bases; bases with no gene match: 2. The CDR3 runs to 13 residues. CDR3 nucleotides: TGCGCCAGCAGCTGGGGGACAGGGGATGGCTACACCTTC. It specifies CASSWGTGDGYTF.

This rearrangement joins TRBV7-8 to TRBJ2-1, with a possible D match to TRBD1 (6 bases). Per germline, CDR1 SGHVS and CDR2 FQNEAQ. The V gene lost 0 bases and the J gene lost 5 bases, with 14 bases spanning the gap. There are 16 residues in the CDR3. The CDR3 bases are TGTGCCAGCAGCTTAGCCGGACAGATTGGGGACAATGAGCAGTTCTTC. It specifies CASSLAGQIGDNEQFF.

Here the CDR3 DNA reads TGTGCCAGCAGCTCCCGCCCGGGACAGAACTACAATGAGCAGTTCTTC. Amino acid sequence: CASSSRPGQNYNEQFF. This sequence joins TRBV9 and TRBJ2-1; 7 bases map to TRBD1. In germline, CDR1 is SGDLS, CDR2 YYNGEE. The CDR3 loop spans 16 amino acids. The J segment lost 3 bases and the V segment lost 4 bases, leaving 10 bases of the junction unmatched.

The chain carries TRBV14 and TRBJ2-3, with 14 nucleotides matching TRBD2. Germline V gives CDR1 SGHDN, CDR2 FVKESK. V trimming: 4 bases; J trimming: 7 bases; junction bases outside the gene matches: 4. This CDR3 spans 15 amino acids. CDR3 protein: CASSPGLAGANTQYF. The CDR3 nucleotides read TGTGCCAGCAGCCCGGGACTAGCGGGAGCAAATACGCAGTATTTT.

V gene TRBV19 combines with J gene TRBJ2-2; possible D gene TRBD1, 6 bases. The CDR3 is 15 amino acids. Between the trimmed V and J ends, which lost 6 bases and 5 bases, there was a span of 16 bases. Germline CDR1 LNHDA, CDR2 SQIVND (reference sequence). The CDR3 DNA follows: TGTGCCAGTAGCATCCCGGGACAACTAACCGGGGAGCTGTTTTTT. It encodes CASSIPGQLTGELFF.

This sequence joins TRBV12-3 or TRBV12-4 and TRBJ2-2; D might be TRBD2 (5 bases). The CDR3 spans 13 residues. The V end lost 5 bases, the J end lost 6 bases, and 10 bases lay between the germline ends. CDR3 nucleotides: TGTGCCAGCAGTGTGCGGGTTTCCGGGGAGCTGTTTTTT. Protein: CASSVRVSGELFF.

The chain couples TRBV28 to TRBJ2-2; TRBD2 aligns across 13 bases. CDR1 MDHEN and CDR2 SYDVKM come from the germline V gene. The CDR3 is made up of 18 amino acids. V lost 6 bases and J lost 0; bases outside the gene matches: 7. The CDR3 here is CASSPGLAGFSNTGELFF. The DNA for the CDR3 is TGTGCCAGCAGCCCGGGACTAGCGGGGTTTTCGAACACCGGGGAGCTGTTTTTT.

The rearrangement joins TRBV3-1 (or the pseudogene TRBV3-2) to TRBJ2-5, with D uncertain. Germline V CDR1 and CDR2: LGHDT, YNNKEL (reference sequence). V lost 3 bases to trimming and J lost 1 base, with 6 bases between them. The length of the CDR3 is 13 residues. The CDR3 nucleotides read TGTGCCAGCAGCCAGCGGCTCCAAGAGACCCAGTACTTC. It is translated as CASSQRLQETQYF.

The chain joins TRBV18 to TRBJ2-7; 7 nucleotides agree with TRBD1. Germline CDR1 KGHSH, CDR2 LQKENI. The CDR3 is 15 amino acids. V was clipped by 2 bases and J by 3 bases; unmatched bases: 7. Here the CDR3 reads CASSPTGQSGYEQYF. CDR3 in DNA: TGTGCCAGCTCACCAACGGGACAGTCTGGCTACGAGCAGTACTTC.

This clone came up once. The V and J genes are TRBV19 and TRBJ2-5; D remains ambiguous. This CDR3 has 13 residues. The germline CDR1 and CDR2 sequences are LNHDA and SQIVND (reference sequence). Trimming shortened V by 3 bases and J by 1 base, and 6 bases separated the two germline ends. CDR3 sequence: CASSIGTQETQYF. CDR3 sequence (DNA): TGTGCCAGTAGTATTGGCACCCAAGAGACCCAGTACTTC.

The gene calls are TRBV7-9 and TRBJ1-4; D may be TRBD1 (6 bases). Germline values: CDR1 SEHNR, CDR2 FQNEAQ (reference sequence). V shed 5 bases and J shed 2 bases, with 18 bases lying between them. This CDR3 comprises 17 residues. CDR3: CASSEARIQGTNEKLFF. The CDR3 coding sequence is TGTGCCAGCAGCGAAGCAAGGATTCAGGGGACTAATGAAAAACTGTTTTTT. Supplemented by reference TRBV7-9 and TRBJ1-4, the full variable domain reads DTGVSQNPRHKITKRGQNVTFRCDPISEHNRLYWYRQTLGQGPEFLTYFQNEAQLEKSRLLSDRFSAERPKGSFSTLEIQRTEQGDSAMYLCASSEARIQGTNEKLFFGSGTQLSVL.

The sample holds one count of this clone. J is TRBJ2-5 and V is TRBV5-1, with TRBD1 identical over 12 bases. Germline assignment: CDR1 SGHRS and CDR2 YFSETQ. This CDR3 comprises 14 residues. After removal of 4 bases from V and 5 bases from J, the junction contained 3 bases not matched to a gene. CDR3 region: CASSRDRGHETQYF. In DNA, the CDR3 is TGCGCCAGCAGCCGGGACAGGGGGCATGAGACCCAGTACTTC.

This clone was detected a few times. This chain links TRBV4-1 with TRBJ2-2; 9 positions match TRBD2. Germline CDR1 and CDR2: MGHRA and YSYEKL. Unmatched junction bases numbered 8, after V lost 1 base and J lost 5 bases. The CDR3 loop spans 17 amino acids. The CDR3 is CASSQAKAGGRTGELFF. The CDR3 DNA follows: TGCGCCAGCAGCCAAGCCAAAGCGGGGGGAAGAACCGGGGAGCTGTTTTTT.

V and J are TRBV10-3 and TRBJ2-1, with TRBD1 matching over 7 bases. The junction had 11 bases not matched to a gene; V was cut back by 5 bases and J by 7 bases. CDR1 ENHRY and CDR2 SYGVKD come from the germline V gene. The length of the CDR3 is 15 residues. In DNA form, the CDR3 reads TGTGCCATCAGTTCCCCCGGGACAGCTTGGAATGAGCAGTTCTTC. This sequence encodes CAISSPGTAWNEQFF.

The chain uses TRBV11-2 and TRBJ2-5; 7 bases are a match to TRBD2. Germline CDR1 SGHAT, CDR2 FQNNGV. This CDR3 has 15 amino acids. The V gene end was trimmed by 1 base and the J gene end by 1 base; junction bases not matched to a gene: 3. The CDR3 region is CASSLALAAQETQYF. CDR3 nucleotides: TGTGCCAGCAGCTTAGCCCTAGCGGCCCAAGAGACCCAGTACTTC.

The genes are TRBV19 and TRBJ2-1; 8 nucleotides align to TRBD2. The V segment lost 4 bases and the J segment 9 bases; nucleotides outside the gene matches: 8. The CDR3 consists of 14 residues. CDR1 LNHDA and CDR2 SQIVND come from the germline V gene (reference sequence). CDR3 region: CASSTAGTRGEQFF. The CDR3 region has the DNA TGTGCCAGTAGTACGGCCGGGACTAGAGGTGAGCAGTTCTTC.

This sequence joins TRBV24-1 and TRBJ2-3; 7 nucleotides match TRBD2. Per germline, CDR1 KGHDR and CDR2 SFDVKD. The CDR3 totals 14 residues. V lost 9 bases and J lost 2; bases outside the gene matches: 7. The CDR3 protein is CATARGGDTDTQYF. The DNA of the CDR3 is TGTGCCACCGCTCGTGGGGGGGACACAGATACGCAGTATTTT.

V is TRBV6-2 or TRBV6-3 and J is TRBJ2-7, with TRBD2 as a possible D gene (5 bases). The V gene lost 5 bases and the J gene lost 4 bases, with 9 bases spanning the gap. The CDR3 loop spans 12 amino acids. CDR1 and CDR2 from the germline V gene are MNHEY and SVGEGT. CDR3 nucleotides: TGTGCCAGCAGTCGCCAGCGGTACGAGCAGTACTTC. As protein: CASSRQRYEQYF.

This CDR3 reads CASSLGGGSDEQYF. CDR3 bases: TGCGCCAGCAGCTTGGGGGGGGGCTCGGACGAGCAGTACTTC. The chain has TRBV5-1 and TRBJ2-7; D possibly corresponds to TRBD2 (7 bases). Germline V gene data show CDR1 as SGHRS and CDR2 as YFSETQ. V shed 0 bases and J shed 5 bases, with 12 bases lying between them. The CDR3 has 14 residues.

As DNA, the CDR3 is TGTGCCAGCAGCGTAGGGATAGGGGGCAAGACTGAAGCTTTCTTT. Its translation: CASSVGIGGKTEAFF. The V and J genes are TRBV9 and TRBJ1-1; 7 bases match TRBD1. The V and J ends lost 0 bases and 5 bases, in that order; junction bases with no gene match: 7. The CDR3 sequence is 15 residues long. CDR1 and CDR2 from the germline V gene are SGDLS and YYNGEE.

The chain carries TRBV19 and TRBJ1-6; no clear D gene. The CDR3 extends over 14 amino acids. CDR1 LNHDA and CDR2 SQIVND come from the germline V gene (reference sequence). Between the trimmed V and J ends, which lost 3 bases and 7 bases, there was a span of 10 bases. Here the CDR3 DNA reads TGTGCCAGTAGTATGGCGCGGGGAAATTCACCCCTCCACTTT. This encodes CASSMARGNSPLHF.